The 4 T cell receptor beta chains below were found in one sample sequenced in a study of blood T cell repertoires in COVID-19. Produced via immunoSEQ multiplex PCR; TCRdb's table is partial and in-frame only. This sample has roughly 260,000 clones; about 91% occur once, and the top ten carry 1.2%. Material for sequencing was PBMCs or T cells enriched from blood (not recorded which). The receptors come from a human donor in a cohort exposed to, infected with or recovered from COVID-19 (not recorded which). The donor label of this sample is uncertain.

J is TRBJ2-3 and V is TRBV7-8, with 13 bases aligning to TRBD2. The CDR3 is 16 residues long. From germline, CDR1 is SGHVS and CDR2 FQNEAQ. V lost 5 bases, J lost 2 bases, and 4 bases stayed unmatched. This CDR3 is CASSRGTSGDTDTQYF. CDR3 coding DNA: TGTGCCAGCAGCCGAGGGACTAGCGGGGACACAGATACGCAGTATTTT. The whole variable domain, filled in from reference TRBV7-8 and TRBJ2-3, reads GAGVSQSPRYKVAKRGQDVALRCDPISGHVSLFWYQQALGQGPEFLTYFQNEAQLDKSGLPSDRFFAERPEGSVSTLKIQRTQQEDSAVYLCASSRGTSGDTDTQYFGPGTRLTVL.

This clone was counted once. V gene TRBV27 combines with J gene TRBJ1-1, with D perhaps TRBD1 (6 bases). The CDR3 totals 20 residues. Germline V gene lookup returns CDR1 MNHEY and CDR2 SMNVEV (reference sequence). The V end lost 1 base, the J end lost 2 bases, and 26 bases lay between the germline ends. Written as DNA, the CDR3 is TGTGCCAGCAGTTTATATACCCCGCCGGAGGACAGCCGGGTTAACACTGAAGCTTTCTTT. It yields the protein CASSLYTPPEDSRVNTEAFF.

This clone showed up just once. The chain couples TRBV6-2 or TRBV6-3 to TRBJ1-2; D perhaps matches TRBD1 (5 bases). CDR3 length: 17 amino acids. CDR1 is MNHEY, CDR2 SVGEGT, per germline. Trimming shortened V by 6 bases and J by 5 bases, and 25 bases separated the two germline ends. CDR3 sequence (DNA): TGTGCCAGCAGCCTAGGAGCCACAGGATCTTTTCCTTATGGCTACACCTTC. Its protein product is CASSLGATGSFPYGYTF.

This clone was seen ten or more times. V and J are TRBV7-2 and TRBJ2-1; 7 bases are shared with TRBD1. J was trimmed by 3 bases and V by 5 bases; bases with no gene match: 10. Germline CDR1 reads SGHTA; CDR2 reads FQGNSA. CDR3 length: 16 residues. CDR3 residues: CASSTRQGTVYNEQFF. The DNA for the CDR3 is TGTGCCAGCAGCACCCGACAGGGTACCGTCTACAATGAGCAGTTCTTC.